Listed here is a single T cell receptor beta chain. This entry comes from a study of blood T cells in healthy people across ages. The CDR3 is made up of 14 amino acids. Trimming stripped 6 bases from V and 4 bases from J, with 17 bases between. CDR1 and CDR2 (germline): SQVTM, ANQGSEA. Alongside a J-beta primer mix, a sample-barcoded 5' primer served in a second PCR lasting about 7 to 12 cycles. Through a template-switch adaptor with 12 random nucleotides, each cDNA molecule received a tag. TCRdb passed the 5' RACE reads through MiXCR, listing each CDR3 protein once. The sample holds fewer than 1,200,000 distinct CDR3 sequences, under 30% seen once. The data also belong to a second study, concerning T cells of mothers and their children. As that report states: Per 15 ul, 1.5 ug of RNA was used, with all extracted RNA going into cDNA synthesis.

This chain joins TRBV29-1 and TRBJ2-3, with D tentatively TRBD2 (7 bases). This TCR was sampled from a girl aged 2-10 years in good health. Material: blood. CDR3 loop: CSVPRGAGADTQYF. DNA for the CDR3: TGCAGCGTCCCCCGGGGGGCGGGAGCAGATACGCAGTATTTT.